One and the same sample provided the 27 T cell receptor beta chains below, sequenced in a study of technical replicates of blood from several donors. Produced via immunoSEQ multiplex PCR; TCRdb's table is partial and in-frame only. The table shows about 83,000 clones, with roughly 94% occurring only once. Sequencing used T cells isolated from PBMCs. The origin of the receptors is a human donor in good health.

The CDR3 region has the DNA TGTGCCAGCAGTTACACTAGCGGGGGTACCTACGAGCAGTACTTC. Its translation is CASSYTSGGTYEQYF. The chain is built from TRBV6-5 and TRBJ2-7; 11 bases fit TRBD2. Germline trimming cut 2 bases from V and 2 bases from J; bases unmatched to any gene: 2. Germline V gene data show CDR1 as MNHEY and CDR2 as SVGAGI. The CDR3 totals 15 residues.

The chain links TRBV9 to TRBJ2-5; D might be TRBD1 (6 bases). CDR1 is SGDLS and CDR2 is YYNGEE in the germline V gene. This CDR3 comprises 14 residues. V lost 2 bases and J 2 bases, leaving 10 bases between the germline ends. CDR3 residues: CASSVDGTQETQYF. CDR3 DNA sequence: TGTGCCAGCAGCGTGGACGGGACACAAGAGACCCAGTACTTC.

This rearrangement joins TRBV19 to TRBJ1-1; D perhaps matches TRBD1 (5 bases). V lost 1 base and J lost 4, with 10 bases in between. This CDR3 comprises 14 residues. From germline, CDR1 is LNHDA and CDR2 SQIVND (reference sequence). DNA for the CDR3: TGTGCCAGTAGTATAGCGGAGGGGATCACTGAAGCTTTCTTT. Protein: CASSIAEGITEAFF.

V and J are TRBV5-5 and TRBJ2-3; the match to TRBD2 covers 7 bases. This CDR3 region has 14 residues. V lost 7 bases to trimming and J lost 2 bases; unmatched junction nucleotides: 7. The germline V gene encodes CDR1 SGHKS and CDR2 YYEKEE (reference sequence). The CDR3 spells CASLREGPTDTQYF. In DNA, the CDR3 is TGTGCCAGCTTGAGGGAGGGCCCCACAGATACGCAGTATTTT.

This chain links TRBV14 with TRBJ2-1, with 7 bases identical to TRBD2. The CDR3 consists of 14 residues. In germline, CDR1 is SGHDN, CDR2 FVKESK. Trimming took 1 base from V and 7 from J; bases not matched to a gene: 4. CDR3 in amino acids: CASSQAGGRNEQFF. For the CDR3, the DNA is TGTGCCAGCAGCCAAGCGGGAGGAAGGAATGAGCAGTTCTTC.

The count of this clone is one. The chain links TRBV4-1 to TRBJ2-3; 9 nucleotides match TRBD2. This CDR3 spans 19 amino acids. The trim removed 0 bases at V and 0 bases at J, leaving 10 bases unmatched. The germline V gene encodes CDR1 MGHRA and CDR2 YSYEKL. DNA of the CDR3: TGCGCCAGCAGCCAAGACTACTCCATGAGCGGGGGGAGCACAGATACGCAGTATTTT. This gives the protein CASSQDYSMSGGSTDTQYF.

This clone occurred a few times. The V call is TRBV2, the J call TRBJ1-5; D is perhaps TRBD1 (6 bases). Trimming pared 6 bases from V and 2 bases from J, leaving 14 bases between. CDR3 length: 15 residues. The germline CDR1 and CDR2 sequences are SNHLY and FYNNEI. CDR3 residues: CASRKEGGGNQPQHF. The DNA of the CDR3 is TGTGCCAGCAGAAAAGAGGGGGGGGGCAATCAGCCCCAGCATTTT.

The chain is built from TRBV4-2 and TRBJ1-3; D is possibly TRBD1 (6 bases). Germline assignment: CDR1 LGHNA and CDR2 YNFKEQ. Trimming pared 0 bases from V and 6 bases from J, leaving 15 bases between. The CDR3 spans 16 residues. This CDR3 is CASSQDRGGVPNTIYF. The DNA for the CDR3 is TGTGCCAGCAGCCAAGATAGGGGGGGGGTCCCAAACACCATATATTTT.

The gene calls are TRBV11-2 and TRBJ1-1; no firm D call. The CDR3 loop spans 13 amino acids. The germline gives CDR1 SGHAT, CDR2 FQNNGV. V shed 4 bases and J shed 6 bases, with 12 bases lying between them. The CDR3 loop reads CASSSPRTAEAFF. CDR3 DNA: TGTGCCAGCAGCTCCCCTCGCACAGCTGAAGCTTTCTTT. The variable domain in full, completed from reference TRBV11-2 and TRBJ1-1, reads EAGVAQSPRYKIIEKRQSVAFWCNPISGHATLYWYQQILGQGPKLLIQFQNNGVVDDSQLPKDRFSAERLKGVDSTLKIQPAKLEDSAVYLCASSSPRTAEAFFGQGTRLTVV.

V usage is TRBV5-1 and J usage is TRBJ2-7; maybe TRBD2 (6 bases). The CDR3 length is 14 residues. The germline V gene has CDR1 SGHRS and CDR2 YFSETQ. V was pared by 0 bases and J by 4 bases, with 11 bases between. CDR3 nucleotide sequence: TGCGCCAGCAGCTTGGGGGACTCCTCATACGAGCAGTACTTC. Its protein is CASSLGDSSYEQYF. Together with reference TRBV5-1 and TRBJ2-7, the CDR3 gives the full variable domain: KAGVTQTPRYLIKTRGQQVTLSCSPISGHRSVSWYQQTPGQGLQFLFEYFSETQRNKGNFPGRFSGRQFSNSRSEMNVSTLELGDSALYLCASSLGDSSYEQYFGPGTRLTVT.

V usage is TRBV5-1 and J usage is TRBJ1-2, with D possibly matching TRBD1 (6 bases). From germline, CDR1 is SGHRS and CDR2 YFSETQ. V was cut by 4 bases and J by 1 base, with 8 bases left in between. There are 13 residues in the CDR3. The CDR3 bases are TGCGCCAGCAGCACGGACAGTAACTATGGCTACACCTTC. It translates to CASSTDSNYGYTF.

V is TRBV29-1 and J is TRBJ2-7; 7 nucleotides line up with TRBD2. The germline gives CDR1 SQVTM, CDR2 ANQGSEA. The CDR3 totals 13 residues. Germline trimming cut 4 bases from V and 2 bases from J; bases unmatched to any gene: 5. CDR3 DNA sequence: TGCAGCGTTGGGGGGGGAACTACCTACGAGCAGTACTTC. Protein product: CSVGGGTTYEQYF.

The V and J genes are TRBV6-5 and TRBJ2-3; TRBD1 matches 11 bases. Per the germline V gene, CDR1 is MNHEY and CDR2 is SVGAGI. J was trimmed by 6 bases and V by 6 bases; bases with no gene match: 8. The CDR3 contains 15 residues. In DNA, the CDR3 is TGTGCCAGCAGGTTGGACAGGGGGCATAAGGATACGCAGTATTTT. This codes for CASRLDRGHKDTQYF.

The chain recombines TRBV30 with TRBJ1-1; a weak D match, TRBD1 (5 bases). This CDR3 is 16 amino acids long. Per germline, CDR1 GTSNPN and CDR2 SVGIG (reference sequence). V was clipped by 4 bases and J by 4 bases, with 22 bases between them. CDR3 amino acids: CAWTPTQGRFFTEAFF. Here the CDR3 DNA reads TGTGCCTGGACCCCCACCCAGGGAAGGTTTTTCACTGAAGCTTTCTTT.

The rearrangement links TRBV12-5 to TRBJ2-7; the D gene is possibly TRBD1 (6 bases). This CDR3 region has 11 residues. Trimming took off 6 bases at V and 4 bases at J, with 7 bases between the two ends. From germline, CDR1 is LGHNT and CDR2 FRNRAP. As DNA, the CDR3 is TGTGCTAGTGGCAGGGGATACGAGCAGTACTTC. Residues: CASGRGYEQYF.

This chain's CDR3 is CASSLPGGQYNEQFF. Written as DNA, the CDR3 is TGTGCCAGCAGCTTACCAGGGGGGCAATACAATGAGCAGTTCTTC. The J gene is TRBJ2-1, the V gene TRBV11-1; a possible D gene is TRBD1 (7 bases). The CDR3 runs 15 residues. Germline V lookup: CDR1 SGHAT, CDR2 FQDESV (reference sequence). Trimming took off 2 bases at V and 4 bases at J, with 12 bases between the two ends.

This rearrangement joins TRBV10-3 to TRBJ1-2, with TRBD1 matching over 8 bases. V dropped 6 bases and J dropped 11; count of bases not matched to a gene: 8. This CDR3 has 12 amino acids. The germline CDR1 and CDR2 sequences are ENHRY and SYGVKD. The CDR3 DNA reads TGTGCCATCAGCGGACAGGGCTATCGGTACACCTTC. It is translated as CAISGQGYRYTF.

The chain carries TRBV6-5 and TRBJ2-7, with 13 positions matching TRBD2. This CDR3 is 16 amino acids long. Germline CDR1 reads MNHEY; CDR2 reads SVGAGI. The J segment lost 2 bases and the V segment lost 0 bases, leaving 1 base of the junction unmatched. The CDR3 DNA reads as TGTGCCAGCAGTTACTCACTAGCGGGGGGGCCCTACGAGCAGTACTTC. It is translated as CASSYSLAGGPYEQYF.

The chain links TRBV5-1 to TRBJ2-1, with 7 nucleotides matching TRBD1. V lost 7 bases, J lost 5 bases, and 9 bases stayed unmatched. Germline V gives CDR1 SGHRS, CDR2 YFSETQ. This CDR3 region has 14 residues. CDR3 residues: CASGKTGSDNEQFF. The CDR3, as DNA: TGCGCCAGCGGGAAGACAGGGTCGGACAATGAGCAGTTCTTC.

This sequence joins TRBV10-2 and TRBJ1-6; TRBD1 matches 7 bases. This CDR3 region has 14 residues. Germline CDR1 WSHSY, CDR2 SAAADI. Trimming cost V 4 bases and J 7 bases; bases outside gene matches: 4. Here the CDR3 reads CASSVGTENSPLHF. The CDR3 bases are TGCGCCAGCAGTGTGGGGACAGAGAATTCACCCCTCCACTTT.

The CDR3 is CASSRAGTRINYEQYF. The CDR3 DNA reads as TGTGCCAGCAGTAGAGCCGGGACTAGGATAAATTACGAGCAGTACTTC. The chain carries TRBV28 and TRBJ2-7; 8 bases agree with TRBD2. This CDR3 is built from 16 residues. The germline gives CDR1 MDHEN, CDR2 SYDVKM. V was pared by 5 bases and J by 4 bases, with 13 bases of the junction left unmatched.

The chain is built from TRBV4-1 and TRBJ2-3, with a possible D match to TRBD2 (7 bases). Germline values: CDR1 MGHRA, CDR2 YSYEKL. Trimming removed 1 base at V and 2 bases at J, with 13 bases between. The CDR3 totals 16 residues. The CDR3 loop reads CASSQGRGLNTDTQYF. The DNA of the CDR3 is TGCGCCAGCAGCCAAGGGCGGGGGCTTAACACAGATACGCAGTATTTT.

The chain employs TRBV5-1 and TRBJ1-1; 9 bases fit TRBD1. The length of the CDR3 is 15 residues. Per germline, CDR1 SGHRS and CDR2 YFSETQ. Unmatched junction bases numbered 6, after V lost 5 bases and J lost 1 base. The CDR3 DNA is TGCGCCAGCAGTTATTCGGGACAGGGGAACACTGAAGCTTTCTTT. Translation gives CASSYSGQGNTEAFF.

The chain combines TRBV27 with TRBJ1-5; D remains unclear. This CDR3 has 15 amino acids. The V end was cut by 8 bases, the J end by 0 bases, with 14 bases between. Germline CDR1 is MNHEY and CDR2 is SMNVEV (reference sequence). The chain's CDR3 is CASYGKLYSNQPQHF. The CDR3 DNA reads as TGTGCCAGCTACGGTAAGCTATATAGCAATCAGCCCCAGCATTTT.

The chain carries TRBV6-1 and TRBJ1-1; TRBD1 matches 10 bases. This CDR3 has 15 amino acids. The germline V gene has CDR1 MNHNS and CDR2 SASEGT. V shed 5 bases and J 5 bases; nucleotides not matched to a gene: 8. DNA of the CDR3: TGTGCCAGCAGTCGTTCGACAGGGGGCCCGACTGAAGCTTTCTTT. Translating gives CASSRSTGGPTEAFF.

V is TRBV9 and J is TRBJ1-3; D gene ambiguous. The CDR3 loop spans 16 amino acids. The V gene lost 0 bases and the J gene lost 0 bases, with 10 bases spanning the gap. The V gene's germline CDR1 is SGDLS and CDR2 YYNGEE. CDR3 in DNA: TGTGCCAGCAGCGTAGGGACGGGATTCTCTGGAAACACCATATATTTT. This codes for CASSVGTGFSGNTIYF.

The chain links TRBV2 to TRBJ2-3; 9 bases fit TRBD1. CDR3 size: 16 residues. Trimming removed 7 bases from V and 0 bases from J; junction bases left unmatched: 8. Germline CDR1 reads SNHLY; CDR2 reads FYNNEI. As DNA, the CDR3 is TGTGCCAGCATCCTAAGGGGGACAGGGAGCACAGATACGCAGTATTTT. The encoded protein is CASILRGTGSTDTQYF.